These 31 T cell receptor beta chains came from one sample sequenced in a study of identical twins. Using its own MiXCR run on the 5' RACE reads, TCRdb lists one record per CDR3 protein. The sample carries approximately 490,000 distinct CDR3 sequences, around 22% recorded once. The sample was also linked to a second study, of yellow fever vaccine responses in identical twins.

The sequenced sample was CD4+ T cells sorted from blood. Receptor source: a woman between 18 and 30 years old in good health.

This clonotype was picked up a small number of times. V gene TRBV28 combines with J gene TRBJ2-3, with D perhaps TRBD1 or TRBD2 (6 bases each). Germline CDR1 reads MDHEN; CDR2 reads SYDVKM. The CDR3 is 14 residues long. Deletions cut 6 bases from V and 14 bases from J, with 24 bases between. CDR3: CASSRGGGVYSGYF. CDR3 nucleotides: TGTGCCAGCAGCAGAGGAGGGGGAGTGTATTCCGGGTATTTT.

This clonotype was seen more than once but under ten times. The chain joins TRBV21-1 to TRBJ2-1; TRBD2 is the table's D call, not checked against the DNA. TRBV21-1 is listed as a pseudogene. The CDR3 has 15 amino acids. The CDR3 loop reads CASSELAGGLHEQFF. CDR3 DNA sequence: TGTGCCAGCAGCGAACTAGCGGGGGGGCTCCATGAGCAGTTCTTC.

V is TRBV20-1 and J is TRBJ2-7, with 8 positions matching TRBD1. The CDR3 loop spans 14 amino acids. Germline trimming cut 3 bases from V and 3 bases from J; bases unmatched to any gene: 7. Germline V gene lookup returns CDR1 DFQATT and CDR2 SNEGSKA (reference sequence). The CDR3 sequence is CSASGSGGFYEQYV. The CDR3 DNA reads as TGCAGTGCTAGTGGTTCAGGGGGCTTCTACGAGCAGTACGTC.

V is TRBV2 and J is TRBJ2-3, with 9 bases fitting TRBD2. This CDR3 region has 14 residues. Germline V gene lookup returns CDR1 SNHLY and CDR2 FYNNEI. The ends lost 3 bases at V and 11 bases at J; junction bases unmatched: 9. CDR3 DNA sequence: TGTGCCAGCAGTGAGCGGGAGGGCCAAGGCATGCAGTATTTT. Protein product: CASSEREGQGMQYF.

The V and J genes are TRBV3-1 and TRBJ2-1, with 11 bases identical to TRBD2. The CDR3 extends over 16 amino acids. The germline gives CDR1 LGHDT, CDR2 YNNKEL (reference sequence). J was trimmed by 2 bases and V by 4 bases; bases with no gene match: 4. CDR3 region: CASSPWTSGPYNEQFF. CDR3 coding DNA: TGTGCCAGCAGCCCTTGGACTAGCGGGCCCTACAATGAGCAGTTCTTC.

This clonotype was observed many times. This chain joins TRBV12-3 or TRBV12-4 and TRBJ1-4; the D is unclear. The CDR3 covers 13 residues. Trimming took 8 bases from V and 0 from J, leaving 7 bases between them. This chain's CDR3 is CASRNATNEKLFF. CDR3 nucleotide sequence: TGTGCCAGCCGAAACGCAACTAATGAAAAACTGTTTTTT.

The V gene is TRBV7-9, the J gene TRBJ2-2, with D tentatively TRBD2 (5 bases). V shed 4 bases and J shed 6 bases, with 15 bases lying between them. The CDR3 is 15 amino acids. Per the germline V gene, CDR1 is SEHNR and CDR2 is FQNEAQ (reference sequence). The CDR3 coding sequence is TGTGCCAGCAGCTACACGACGCGGGTTCCCGGGGAGCTGTTTTTT. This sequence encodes CASSYTTRVPGELFF.

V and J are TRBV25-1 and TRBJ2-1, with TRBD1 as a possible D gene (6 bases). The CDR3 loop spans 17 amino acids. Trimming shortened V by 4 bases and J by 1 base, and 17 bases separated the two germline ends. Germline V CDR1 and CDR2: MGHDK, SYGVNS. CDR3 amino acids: CASSASKGRGSYNEQFF. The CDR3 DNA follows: TGTGCCAGCAGTGCGTCTAAGGGAAGGGGGTCCTACAATGAGCAGTTCTTC.

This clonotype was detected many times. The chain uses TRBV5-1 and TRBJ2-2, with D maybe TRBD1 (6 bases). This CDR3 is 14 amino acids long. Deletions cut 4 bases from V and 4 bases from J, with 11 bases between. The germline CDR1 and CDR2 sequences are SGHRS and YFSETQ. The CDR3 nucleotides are TGCGCCAGCAGCCAGGGGACGGGCACCGGGGAGCTGTTTTTT. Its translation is CASSQGTGTGELFF.

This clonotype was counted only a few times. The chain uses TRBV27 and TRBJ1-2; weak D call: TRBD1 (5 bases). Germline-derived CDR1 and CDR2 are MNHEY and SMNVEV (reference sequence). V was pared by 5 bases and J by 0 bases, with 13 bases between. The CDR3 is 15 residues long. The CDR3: CASSASRGANYGYTF. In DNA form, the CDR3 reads TGTGCCAGCAGTGCCTCCCGGGGCGCTAACTATGGCTACACCTTC.

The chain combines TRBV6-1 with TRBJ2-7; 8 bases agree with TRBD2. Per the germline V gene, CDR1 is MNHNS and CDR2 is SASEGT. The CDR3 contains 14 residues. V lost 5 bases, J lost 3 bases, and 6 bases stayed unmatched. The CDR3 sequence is CASSPREGIYEQYF. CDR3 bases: TGTGCCAGCAGTCCCCGGGAGGGCATCTACGAGCAGTACTTC.

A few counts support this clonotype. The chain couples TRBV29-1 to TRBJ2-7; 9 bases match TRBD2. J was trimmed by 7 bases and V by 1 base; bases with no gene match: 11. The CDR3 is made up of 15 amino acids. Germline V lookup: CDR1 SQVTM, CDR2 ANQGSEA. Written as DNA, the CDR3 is TGCAGCGTTGAAGTTGGGCGGGAGGGCTCTTTGGAGCAGTACTTC. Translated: CSVEVGREGSLEQYF.

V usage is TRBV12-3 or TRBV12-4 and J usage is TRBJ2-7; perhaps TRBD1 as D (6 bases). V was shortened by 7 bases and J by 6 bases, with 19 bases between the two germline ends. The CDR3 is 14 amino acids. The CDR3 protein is CASTPRGCEGEQYV. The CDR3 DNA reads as TGTGCCAGCACCCCAAGGGGGTGTGAAGGCGAGCAGTACGTC.

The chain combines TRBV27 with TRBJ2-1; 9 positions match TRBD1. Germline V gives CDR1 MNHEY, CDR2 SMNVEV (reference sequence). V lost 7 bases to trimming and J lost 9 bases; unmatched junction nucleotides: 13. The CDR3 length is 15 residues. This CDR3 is CASTVEGQGISEQFF. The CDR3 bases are TGTGCCAGCACGGTTGAGGGACAGGGAATATCTGAGCAGTTCTTC.

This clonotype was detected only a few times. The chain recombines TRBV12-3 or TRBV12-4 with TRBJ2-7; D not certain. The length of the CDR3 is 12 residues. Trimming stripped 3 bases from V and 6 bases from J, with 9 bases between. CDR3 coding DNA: TGTGCCAGCAGTTTCAGGAGTCTCGAGCAGTACTTC. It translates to CASSFRSLEQYF.

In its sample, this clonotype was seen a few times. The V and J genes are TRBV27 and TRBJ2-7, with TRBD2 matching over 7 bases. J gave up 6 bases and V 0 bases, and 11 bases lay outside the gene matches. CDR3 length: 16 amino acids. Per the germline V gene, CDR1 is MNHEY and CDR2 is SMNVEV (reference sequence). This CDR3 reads CASSLSGTSGRSEQYF. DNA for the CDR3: TGTGCCAGCAGTTTATCAGGAACGTCCGGGAGGAGCGAGCAGTACTTC.

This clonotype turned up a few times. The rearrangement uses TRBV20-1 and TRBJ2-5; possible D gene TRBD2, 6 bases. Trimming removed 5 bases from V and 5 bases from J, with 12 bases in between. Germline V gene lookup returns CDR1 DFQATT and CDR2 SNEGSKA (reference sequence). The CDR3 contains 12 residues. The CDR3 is CSAYPGRETQYF. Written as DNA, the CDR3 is TGCAGTGCTTATCCAGGGAGGGAGACCCAGTACTTC.

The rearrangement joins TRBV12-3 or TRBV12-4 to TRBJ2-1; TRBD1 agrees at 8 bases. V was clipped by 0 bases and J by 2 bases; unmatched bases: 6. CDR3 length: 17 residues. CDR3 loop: CASSLAGDRRPYNEQFF. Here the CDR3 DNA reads TGTGCCAGCAGTTTAGCTGGGGACAGGAGACCCTACAATGAGCAGTTCTTC.

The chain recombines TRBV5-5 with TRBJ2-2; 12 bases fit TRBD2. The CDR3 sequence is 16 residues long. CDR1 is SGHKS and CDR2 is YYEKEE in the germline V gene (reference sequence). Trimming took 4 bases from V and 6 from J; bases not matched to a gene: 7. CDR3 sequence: CASSPTSGRPSGELFF. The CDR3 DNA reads TGTGCCAGCAGCCCTACTAGCGGGAGGCCCTCCGGGGAGCTGTTTTTT.

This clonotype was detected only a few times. The CDR3 region has the DNA TGTGCCAGCAGTTTGTCCAGGCACGGTTATGGCTACACCTTC. Its translation is CASSLSRHGYGYTF. This chain joins TRBV12-3 or TRBV12-4 and TRBJ1-2, with unresolved D. The CDR3 spans 14 residues. V was shortened by 3 bases and J by 5 bases, with 13 bases between the two germline ends.

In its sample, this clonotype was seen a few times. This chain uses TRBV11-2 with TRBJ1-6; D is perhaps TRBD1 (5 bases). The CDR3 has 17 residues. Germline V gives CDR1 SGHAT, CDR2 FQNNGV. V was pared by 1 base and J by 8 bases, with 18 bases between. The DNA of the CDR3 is TGTGCCAGCAGCTTAGGCTCACAGGCCGGGGTTCATTCACCCCTCCACTTT. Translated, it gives CASSLGSQAGVHSPLHF.

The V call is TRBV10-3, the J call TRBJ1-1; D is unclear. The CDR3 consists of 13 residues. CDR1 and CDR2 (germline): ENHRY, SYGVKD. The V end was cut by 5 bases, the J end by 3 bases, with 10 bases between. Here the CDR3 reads CAISQDGYTEAFF. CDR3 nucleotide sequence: TGTGCCATCAGTCAGGACGGCTACACTGAAGCTTTCTTT.

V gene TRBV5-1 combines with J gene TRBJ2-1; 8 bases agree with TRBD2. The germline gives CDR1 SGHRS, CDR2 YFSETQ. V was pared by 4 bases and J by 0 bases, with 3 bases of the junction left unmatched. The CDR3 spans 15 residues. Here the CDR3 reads CASSQSGGSYNEQFF. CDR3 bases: TGCGCCAGCAGCCAGAGCGGGGGCTCCTACAATGAGCAGTTCTTC.

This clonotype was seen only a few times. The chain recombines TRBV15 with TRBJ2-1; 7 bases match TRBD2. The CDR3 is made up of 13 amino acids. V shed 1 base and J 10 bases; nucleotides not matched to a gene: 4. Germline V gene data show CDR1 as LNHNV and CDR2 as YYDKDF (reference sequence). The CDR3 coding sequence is TGTGCCACCAGCAGAGGGACTAGTAGGGAGCAGTTCTTC. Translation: CATSRGTSREQFF.

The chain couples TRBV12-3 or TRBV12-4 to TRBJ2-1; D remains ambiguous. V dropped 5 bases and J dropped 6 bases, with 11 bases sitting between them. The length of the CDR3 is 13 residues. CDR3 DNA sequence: TGTGCCAGCAGTGGTGTGTGGGGCAATGAGCAGTTCTTC. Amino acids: CASSGVWGNEQFF.

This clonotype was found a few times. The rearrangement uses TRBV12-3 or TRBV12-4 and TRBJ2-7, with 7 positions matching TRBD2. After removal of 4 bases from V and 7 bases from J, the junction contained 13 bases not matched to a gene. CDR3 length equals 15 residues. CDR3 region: CASSSAIRGRWEQYF. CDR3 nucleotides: TGTGCCAGCAGTTCCGCGATTCGCGGGAGATGGGAGCAGTACTTC.

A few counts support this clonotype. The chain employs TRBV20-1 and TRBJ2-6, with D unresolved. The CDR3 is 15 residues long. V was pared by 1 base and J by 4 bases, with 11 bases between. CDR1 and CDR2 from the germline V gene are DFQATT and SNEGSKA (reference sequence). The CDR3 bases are TGCAGTGCTAGAGGTAAACCCCTCGGGGCCAACGTCCTGACTTTC. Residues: CSARGKPLGANVLTF.

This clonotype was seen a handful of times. The CDR3 sequence is CASSGSSAGDEQFF. The CDR3 bases are TGTGCCAGCAGTGGGTCTAGCGCCGGCGATGAGCAGTTCTTC. The rearrangement links TRBV12-3 or TRBV12-4 to TRBJ2-1; D is possibly TRBD2 (6 bases). The CDR3 spans 14 residues. Trimming stripped 5 bases from V and 8 bases from J, with 16 bases between.

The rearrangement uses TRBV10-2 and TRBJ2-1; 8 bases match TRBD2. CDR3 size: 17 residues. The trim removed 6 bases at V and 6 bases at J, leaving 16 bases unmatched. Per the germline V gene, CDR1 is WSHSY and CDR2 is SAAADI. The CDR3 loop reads CASSPRVGAGLGNEQFF. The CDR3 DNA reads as TGCGCCAGCAGCCCGAGAGTGGGAGCGGGACTAGGCAATGAGCAGTTCTTC.

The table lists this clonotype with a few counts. Here the CDR3 DNA reads TGTGCCAGCAACCCTTCGGGGAGCTACTACGAGCAGTACGTC. Protein: CASNPSGSYYEQYV. The chain couples TRBV28 to TRBJ2-7, with TRBD2 as a possible D gene (5 bases). Germline values: CDR1 MDHEN, CDR2 SYDVKM. Deletions cut 7 bases from V and 3 bases from J, with 16 bases between. The CDR3 contains 14 residues.

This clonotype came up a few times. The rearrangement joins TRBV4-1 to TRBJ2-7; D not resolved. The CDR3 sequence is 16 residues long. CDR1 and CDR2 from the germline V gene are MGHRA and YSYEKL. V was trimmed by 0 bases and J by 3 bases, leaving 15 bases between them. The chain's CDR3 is CASSQDGRTAFYEQYV. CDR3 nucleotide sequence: TGCGCCAGCAGCCAAGATGGACGAACAGCCTTCTACGAGCAGTACGTC.